This T cell receptor (beta chain) was retrieved from a study of shared clonotypes between healthy human individuals. With 3 bases clipped from V and 9 bases from J, the junction kept 12 bases outside the gene matches. The germline V gene encodes CDR1 SGHAT and CDR2 FQNNGV. CDR3 length: 17 amino acids. Assay used: immunoSEQ multiplex PCR; TCRdb lists only in-frame clones, some missing. The data show 400,000 to 600,000 clones, 95% to 97% seen once. Sequencing was carried out using naive CD4+ T cells sorted from blood. As to subset: CD45RA+ positively selected. The chain uses TRBV11-2 and TRBJ2-1, with 12 positions matching TRBD2. This clonotype was obtained from a woman aged 25 to 45 in good health. CDR3 loop: CASSFEASGRAFSEQFF. CDR3 DNA sequence: TGTGCCAGCAGCTTTGAGGCTAGCGGGAGGGCCTTCAGTGAGCAGTTCTTC. Supplemented by reference TRBV11-2 and TRBJ2-1, the full variable domain reads EAGVAQSPRYKIIEKRQSVAFWCNPISGHATLYWYQQILGQGPKLLIQFQNNGVVDDSQLPKDRFSAERLKGVDSTLKIQPAKLEDSAVYLCASSFEASGRAFSEQFFGPGTRLTVL.